Included here is one TCR beta chain sequence, with context. The target antigen is unknown. The record originates from a study of shared clonotypes between healthy human individuals. In the CD4+ fraction, cells were divided into CD45RA+ naive and CD45RA-negative memory subsets. The CDR3 extends over 16 amino acids. Germline V gene sequence: CDR1 LNHDA, CDR2 SQIVND (reference sequence). V lost 0 bases and J lost 4, with 16 bases in between. In the source study's methods: In the immunoSEQ data, sequences were junction-only and lacked quality scores, so filtering differed. Sequencing was performed with immunoSEQ multiplex PCR; in TCRdb, only in-frame clones are kept and a portion is missing. V, J and clone size reflect that table, while D and trimming were determined from the DNA. The table records 2 million to 2.5 million clones, approximately 95% of them present only once. Broader study findings: Clonotype sharing across donors was expected to vary with sequencing depth. Generation probability values for non-shared clonotypes were lower than those for clonotypes shared by all four donors.

Sequencing was carried out using naive CD4+ T cells from PBMCs. As for subset: CD45RA+ positively selected. J is TRBJ2-7 and V is TRBV19, with D tentatively TRBD1 (6 bases). The clonotype originates from a man younger than 35 in good health. Some clones in this sample may be carry-over from other donors' samples. The chain's CDR3 is CASSIEAAGANYEQYF. Here the CDR3 DNA reads TGTGCCAGTAGTATAGAGGCGGCAGGGGCCAATTACGAGCAGTACTTC.